The T cell receptor (beta chain) described here comes from a study of blood T cell repertoires in COVID-19. Study summary: The United States, Italy and Spain were the sources of the acute and convalescent COVID-19 samples. The analysed material was cDNA or gDNA that came from T cells, B-cell-depleted T cells, or PBMCs.

As handled by the study authors: Reference gene primer amplification in the assay estimated nucleated cell counts. The method was immunoSEQ multiplex PCR; TCRdb's version includes in-frame clones alone and lacks a portion of them. The V and J calls and clone size come from that table; D and trimming were worked out from the DNA. The sample has around 68,000 clones, more than 80% seen once. This clone was picked up one time. The CDR3 spans 15 residues. CDR1 LGHDT and CDR2 YNNKEL come from the germline V gene (reference sequence). The V and J ends lost 0 bases and 1 base respectively, with 9 bases between them.

The gene calls are TRBV3-1 (or the pseudogene TRBV3-2) and TRBJ1-1; a weak D match, TRBD1 (5 bases). The clonotype comes from a man in his fifties with acute or convalescent COVID-19. The sequenced sample was peripheral blood. The CDR3 nucleotides are TGTGCCAGCAGCCAAGATCTACAGGAGAACACTGAAGCTTTCTTT. Protein: CASSQDLQENTEAFF.